The 8 T cell receptor beta chains below come from one sample, sequenced in a study of blood T cell repertoires in COVID-19. Profiling relied on immunoSEQ multiplex PCR, and the TCRdb table lists in-frame clones only, not all of them. The sample lists 200,000 to 300,000 clones; around nine tenths were seen once. Sequenced: peripheral blood. Source of these receptors: a man in his thirties or forties with active or convalescent COVID-19.

The J gene is TRBJ1-2, the V gene TRBV23-1; 7 nucleotides match TRBD1. TRBV23-1 carries the ORF label, with uncertain function. This CDR3 spans 14 amino acids. The V gene end was trimmed by 2 bases and the J gene end by 7 bases; junction bases not matched to a gene: 7. The CDR3 protein is CASSQMDRRGGYTF. For the CDR3, the DNA is TGCGCCAGCAGTCAAATGGACAGGAGGGGTGGCTACACCTTC.

V is TRBV19 and J is TRBJ2-7, with TRBD2 identical over 10 bases. This CDR3 comprises 15 residues. The V and J ends lost 4 bases and 2 bases, in that order; junction bases with no gene match: 5. Germline CDR1 and CDR2: LNHDA and SQIVND (reference sequence). Here the CDR3 DNA reads TGTGCCAGTAGTACAATAGCGGGGGGTGCCTACGAGCAGTACTTC. Translated: CASSTIAGGAYEQYF.

V gene TRBV28 combines with J gene TRBJ1-2; 7 bases agree with TRBD1. The CDR3 is made up of 12 amino acids. In germline, CDR1 is MDHEN, CDR2 SYDVKM. V shed 6 bases, J shed 8 bases, and the junction held 6 bases outside the gene matches. CDR3 in amino acids: CASSDRASGYTF. In DNA form, the CDR3 reads TGTGCCAGCAGCGACAGGGCCTCCGGCTACACCTTC.

This clone appeared a single time. The chain is built from TRBV7-2 and TRBJ1-5; the D gene is possibly TRBD1 (6 bases). The CDR3 loop spans 15 amino acids. V lost 3 bases, J lost 5 bases, and 14 bases lay in between. CDR1 is SGHTA and CDR2 is FQGNSA in the germline V gene. This CDR3 is CASSFPGGADQPQHF. The CDR3, as DNA: TGTGCCAGCAGCTTTCCTGGGGGGGCCGATCAGCCCCAGCATTTT.

The gene calls are TRBV12-3 or TRBV12-4 and TRBJ1-1; D ambiguous. The CDR3 is made up of 13 amino acids. Deletions cut 0 bases from V and 8 bases from J, with 10 bases between. The CDR3 DNA is TGTGCCAGCAGTTTAGCGCCCGTTGCGGAAGCTTTCTTT. This encodes CASSLAPVAEAFF.

For this clone: The sample carries other DNA sequences with the same CDR3. The rearrangement links TRBV27 to TRBJ2-7; 8 bases are a match to TRBD1. Germline V CDR1 and CDR2: MNHEY, SMNVEV (reference sequence). The J segment lost 5 bases and the V segment lost 5 bases, leaving 5 bases of the junction unmatched. The CDR3 loop spans 13 amino acids. CDR3 nucleotide sequence: TGTGCCAGCAGTCTAGGACAGGGAAACGAGCAGTACTTC. Its protein is CASSLGQGNEQYF.

The V and J genes are TRBV6-5 and TRBJ2-3, with 7 positions matching TRBD2. CDR1 MNHEY and CDR2 SVGAGI come from the germline V gene. Germline trimming cut 6 bases from V and 6 bases from J; bases unmatched to any gene: 9. This CDR3 has 14 residues. CDR3 sequence: CASSRRGSSDTQYF. CDR3 DNA sequence: TGTGCCAGCAGCCGGCGGGGGTCCTCCGATACGCAGTATTTT.

The chain employs TRBV3-1 (or the pseudogene TRBV3-2) and TRBJ2-3; a possible D gene is TRBD2 (5 bases). CDR3 length equals 13 residues. The germline CDR1 and CDR2 sequences are LGHDT and YNNKEL (reference sequence). Trimming left V 2 bases short and J 4 bases short, with 7 bases between. The CDR3 spells CASSQTSPDTQYF. The CDR3 region has the DNA TGTGCCAGCAGCCAAACTAGTCCAGATACGCAGTATTTT.